This T cell receptor beta chain was documented in a study of Ad26.COV2.S vaccination and SARS-CoV-2 variants. Assay used: immunoSEQ multiplex PCR; TCRdb lists only in-frame clones, some missing. The table has roughly 270,000 clones, around 87% seen once. The treatment here: 15 to 20 received Ad26.COV2.S at low or high dose, single or two shots; about 5 received placebo; per-sample allocation not given. Sampling happened 63 days after the first vaccine or placebo injection. V gave up 0 bases and J gave up 3 bases, with 15 bases separating them. The CDR3 covers 16 residues. Germline values: CDR1 SGHAT, CDR2 FQNNGV.

The receptor's source is a person between 18 and 59 years old who received the Ad26.COV2.S COVID-19 vaccine or a placebo. The chain joins TRBV11-2 to TRBJ2-7; the D gene could be TRBD1 or TRBD2 (5 bases each). This sample comprised peripheral blood, obtained in a trial of Ad26.COV2.S vaccine versus placebo. This CDR3 reads CASSLDLGDGNYEQYF. CDR3 sequence (DNA): TGTGCCAGCAGCTTAGATTTAGGGGACGGGAACTACGAGCAGTACTTC.